This T cell receptor beta chain was sequenced during a study of regulatory T cells in long-lasting Graves disease. Time point: persistent/refractory GD, antithyroid drugs over 5 years with positive TRAb. Extracted RNA from PBMCs served as the source of the TCR library. Sequencing libraries for TCR beta were prepared with iRepertoire HTBI primers and Arm-PCR of CDR3 regions. How the authors handled the data: Detected in the samples were 55 to 65 TRBV and 14 TRBJ segments. TCRdb ran MiXCR on the multiplex PCR reads and lists one entry per CDR3 protein. These V and J calls are TCRdb output, not the study's own analysis. The data contain about 470,000 distinct CDR3 sequences, around 20% of them singletons. This clonotype has a handful of counts. The CDR3 is made up of 15 amino acids. Between the trimmed V and J ends, which lost 2 bases and 0 bases, there was a span of 8 bases.

Sequencing was performed on peripheral blood mononuclear cells (PBMCs), taken when the disease was refractory, from a patient treated with antithyroid drugs. The chain recombines TRBV12-3 or TRBV12-4 with TRBJ1-3; D is unresolved. This TCR came from a female donor with Graves disease. CDR3 DNA: TGTGCCAGCAGTTTACAGCAAATCTCTGGAAACACCATATATTTT. Its protein is CASSLQQISGNTIYF.